This TCR beta chain was recovered during a study of T cells in Graves' hyperthyroidism and ophthalmopathy. Study-wide results and caveats: The model's output predicted ophthalmopathy at a median of about 5.9 months prior to onset. Blood samples included most of the expanded thyroid clonotypes exceeding 0.001.

Diagnoses were established using clinical symptoms, serum thyroxine and TRAb, thyroid ultrasound and orbital computed tomography. At least ten counts were recorded for this clonotype. As yet, its antigen is unknown. Researchers took RNA transcripts and amplified the TCR beta CDR3 regions from them. When the TCR CDR3 underwent first-round RT-PCR, the HTBI primer set was used. TCRdb redid the calling of the multiplex PCR reads with MiXCR, one entry per CDR3 protein. The profile shows approximately 640,000 distinct CDR3 sequences, roughly 45% of them singletons. This TCR came from an adult man with Graves' disease, either hyperthyroidism or ophthalmopathy (not recorded which). Sample: peripheral blood or thyroid tissue (not recorded which).

Here the CDR3 reads CSASPDRVDNSPLHF. CDR3 coding DNA: TGCAGTGCTAGTCCGGACAGGGTCGATAATTCACCCCTCCACTTT. This sequence joins TRBV20-1 and TRBJ1-6; 8 nucleotides line up with TRBD1. The CDR3 is 15 amino acids. V lost 3 bases to trimming and J lost 5 bases; unmatched junction nucleotides: 6. In germline, CDR1 is DFQATT, CDR2 SNEGSKA (reference sequence).